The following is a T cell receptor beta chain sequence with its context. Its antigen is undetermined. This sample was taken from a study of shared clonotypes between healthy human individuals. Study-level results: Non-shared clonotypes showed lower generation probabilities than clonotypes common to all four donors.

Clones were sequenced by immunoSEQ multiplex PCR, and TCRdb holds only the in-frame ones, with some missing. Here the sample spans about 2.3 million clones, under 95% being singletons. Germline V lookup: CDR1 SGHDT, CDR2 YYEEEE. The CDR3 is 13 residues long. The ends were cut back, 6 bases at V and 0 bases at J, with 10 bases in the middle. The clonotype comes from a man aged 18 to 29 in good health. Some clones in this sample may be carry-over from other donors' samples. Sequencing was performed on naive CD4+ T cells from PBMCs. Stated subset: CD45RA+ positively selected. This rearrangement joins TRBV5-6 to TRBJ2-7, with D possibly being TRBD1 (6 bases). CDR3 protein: CASNTGYSYEQYF. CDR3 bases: TGTGCCAGCAACACAGGGTACTCCTACGAGCAGTACTTC.